The present T cell receptor beta chain was sequenced within a study of OX40 agonist ivuxolimab in advanced cancers. Sequenced by immunoSEQ multiplex PCR; TCRdb stores in-frame clones only, minus some. The profile shows some 65,000 clones, around 87% of them singletons. Deletions cut 1 base from V and 6 bases from J, with 9 bases between. CDR1 and CDR2 (germline): MNHNY, SVGAGI (reference sequence). The CDR3 runs 13 residues. Sequenced material: CD4+ or CD8+ T cells sorted from blood, taken in a trial of the OX40 agonist ivuxolimab. The V and J genes are TRBV6-6 and TRBJ1-2; D is possibly TRBD1 (5 bases). The source is an adult with an advanced solid tumor such as melanoma, head and neck, liver or kidney cancer. The CDR3 region has the DNA TGTGCCAGCAGTTACTTGGGAGGGGATGGCTACACCTTC. It translates to CASSYLGGDGYTF.